This T cell receptor beta chain was recovered during a study of tumor and adjacent non-tumor tissue in lung cancer. Turning to this clonotype: The junction shows a germline mismatch at one end, possibly a read error.

This sample's RNA came from whole unsorted tissue. Distant lung tissue was collected more than 3 cm away from the tumor edge. A modified ARM-PCR protocol with three rounds of nested PCR amplified TCRbeta. TCRdb called the multiplex PCR reads again in MiXCR, with one record for every CDR3 protein. The data show about 60,000 distinct CDR3 sequences, with around 61% seen just once and 32% held by the top ten. This receptor was obtained from a man aged 70-80 years with non-small cell lung cancer. The specimen was distant non-tumor lung tissue.

CDR3 protein: CTSSPTGREPQYF. CDR3 in DNA: TGTACCAGTAGTCCGACGGGGAGGGAGCCCCAGTACTTC. This rearrangement joins TRBV12-3 or TRBV12-4 to TRBJ2-5; 7 bases are a match to TRBD2. The CDR3 runs to 13 residues.